This T cell receptor (beta chain) stems from a study of CD8+CD57+ T cells in acquired aplastic anemia (dated by TCRdb to the late 2010s). As for the study more broadly: DNA extracted from sorted CD4+ and CD8+ cells had a mean of roughly 3.4 ug, with a range of roughly 0.2 to 27.4 ug. CD8+CD57+ expansion was defined as frequency above the mean frequency observed in healthy subjects. The investigation overall reported the following: Although roughly 30 CD8+ CDR3 sequences were shared by patients and controls, these sequences appeared highly expressed in patients and within the immunodominant clones of patients. Patients and healthy controls showed no significant difference in CD8+ Simpson's diversity (P=0.060).

From cysteine to phenylalanine, the CDR3 is 16 amino acids long. The entry retains the CDR3 DNA only, 48 bases that are in frame from base 1. V is pared back by 4 bases and J by 4 bases, with 19 bases lying between the germline termini. The germline V gene sets CDR1 to MNHEY and CDR2 to SVGAGI. This clonotype has just a few counts. Its binding antigen is unknown. No per-base quality is available; no much larger clone lies one base away. Genomic DNA was used as template for profiling of TCR beta VDJ combinations and CDR3 sequences. An Illumina HiSeq 2000 was the platform used for TCR repertoire sequencing. On the authors' methods: Repertoire assessment relied on Simpson's diversity index, CDR3 size and DJ length profiles, and TRBV/TRBJ rearrangement plots. The immunodominant clone was defined as the most abundant DNA sequence in deep sequencing data. CDR3 amino acid sequences were screened for sharing across subjects and were compared with published repertoires and the VDJdb database. Starting from the raw public reads, TCRdb applied fastp trimming at Q25, assembled clones with MiXCR and retained in-frame beta chains. For every CDR3 protein sequence, its rows merge into one entry that carries the most common genes and DNA. TCRdb's processing, not the authors', yielded these V and J calls. Here the sample has 200,000 or so distinct CDR3 sequences; roughly half occur a single time. The ten largest clonotypes hold 9.7% of the sample.

Patients chosen for sequencing had shown expansion of CD8+CD57+ cells by flow cytometry. All patients had severe acquired aplastic anemia diagnosed by International Study of Aplastic Anemia and Agranulocytosis and Camitta criteria. At the time blood was sampled, none of the patients had received any therapy. In this study, sorted CD4+ and CD8+ T cells from the blood of healthy subjects and of severe aplastic anemia patients had their TCR repertoires deep-sequenced. In the USA, patient enrollment took place under clinicaltrials.gov protocols 00001620, 01623167, 00001397, 00071045, 00081523 and 00961064. Ficoll-Paque density gradient centrifugation was used to isolate peripheral blood mononuclear cells. Before DNA extraction, CD4+ and CD8+ T cells were sorted with FACS or magnetic beads.

The source of this sequence is a human donor with aplastic anemia. Sequencing was carried out using sorted CD4+, CD8+, or CD8+CD57+ T cells (not recorded which) from PBMCs. Here the chain combines TRBV6-5 and TRBJ1-1, and the D gene may be TRBD1, 5 bases matching. This receptor carries the CDR3 CASSFRQWGISTEAFF. The nucleotide sequence reads TGTGCCAGCAGTTTTAGACAGTGGGGGATTTCCACTGAAGCTTTCTTT.